The 5 T cell receptor beta chains reported below all come from one sample, sequenced in a study of spatial heterogeneity in lung cancer. Findings and limits, study-wide: Tumor mutation count correlated with how many alpha and beta TCRs expanded intratumorally.

As for time point: sample taken at primary tumor resection. Each CDR3 protein is one row after TCRdb ran MiXCR on the 5' RACE reads. The repertoire holds around 12,000 distinct CDR3 sequences, with about 5% as singletons. Their recognized antigens are unknown. Sequenced here: lung tumor tissue, sampled at surgery. Receptors were obtained from a male donor with early-stage non-small cell lung cancer.

Many counts were recorded for this clonotype. The V gene is TRBV7-9, the J gene TRBJ1-2, with D unresolved. The CDR3 contains 14 residues. Germline-derived CDR1 and CDR2 are SEHNR and FQNEAQ (reference sequence). Trimming removed 5 bases at V and 1 base at J, with 11 bases between. CDR3 in DNA: TGTGCCAGCAGCCCACCGGGCAGTAACTATGGCTACACCTTC. Translated, it gives CASSPPGSNYGYTF. The full variable domain, with the rest looked up from reference TRBV7-9 and TRBJ1-2, is DTGVSQNPRHKITKRGQNVTFRCDPISEHNRLYWYRQTLGQGPEFLTYFQNEAQLEKSRLLSDRFSAERPKGSFSTLEIQRTEQGDSAMYLCASSPPGSNYGYTFGSGTRLTVV.

This clonotype was counted many times. The chain employs TRBV7-8 and TRBJ1-6; the D is unclear. This CDR3 region has 15 residues. Trimming removed 1 base at V and 9 bases at J, with 13 bases between. Germline values: CDR1 SGHVS, CDR2 FQNEAQ. Here the CDR3 reads CASSLVRDIGSPLHF. In DNA, the CDR3 is TGTGCCAGCAGCTTAGTTCGAGACATAGGTTCACCCCTCCACTTT.

This clonotype was detected ten times or more. The CDR3 DNA reads as TGTGCCAGCAGTTACCCGGGACTGCGGACCCAGTACTTC. Amino acids: CASSYPGLRTQYF. This chain joins TRBV6-2 or TRBV6-3 and TRBJ2-5, with a possible D match to TRBD2 (6 bases). CDR1 MNHEY and CDR2 SVGEGT come from the germline V gene. Trimming shortened V by 2 bases and J by 7 bases, and 11 bases separated the two germline ends. There are 13 residues in the CDR3.

This clonotype was found many times. The chain carries TRBV28 and TRBJ2-3, with 8 bases that match TRBD2. J was trimmed by 0 bases and V by 7 bases; bases with no gene match: 3. The CDR3 consists of 14 residues. CDR1 MDHEN and CDR2 SYDVKM come from the germline V gene. For the CDR3, the DNA is TGTGCCAGCACCCCTAGCGGGAGCACAGATACGCAGTATTTT. Translated, it gives CASTPSGSTDTQYF.

This clonotype came up many times. The rearrangement uses TRBV20-1 and TRBJ1-1, with 7 bases aligning to TRBD1. Germline V gives CDR1 DFQATT, CDR2 SNEGSKA (reference sequence). This CDR3 comprises 14 residues. Trimming at V came to 5 bases and at J to 3 bases, leaving 9 bases not matched to a gene. The CDR3 here is CSAPPFDRDTEAFF. CDR3 nucleotides: TGCAGTGCTCCCCCTTTCGACAGGGACACTGAAGCTTTCTTT.